This entry concerns a single T cell receptor beta chain. These data belong to a study of blood T cell repertoires in COVID-19. As for the study in general: Whether acute or convalescent, the COVID-19 samples came from the United States, Italy and Spain.

Authors' methods: Reference gene primer amplification gave estimated nucleated cell counts. Clones were sequenced by immunoSEQ multiplex PCR, and TCRdb holds only the in-frame ones, with some missing. The V and J calls and clone size come from that table; D and trimming were worked out from the DNA. The sample holds around 28,000 clones, around four fifths seen once. Trimming took 3 bases from V and 5 from J, leaving 10 bases between them. There are 13 residues in the CDR3. The sequenced sample consisted of peripheral blood. The receptor was derived from a man aged 65-85 years with acute or convalescent COVID-19. The rearrangement uses TRBV12-3 or TRBV12-4 and TRBJ2-5; D call uncertain. The CDR3 here is CASSFDNRETQYF. CDR3 nucleotide sequence: TGTGCCAGCAGTTTTGACAATAGGGAGACCCAGTACTTC.